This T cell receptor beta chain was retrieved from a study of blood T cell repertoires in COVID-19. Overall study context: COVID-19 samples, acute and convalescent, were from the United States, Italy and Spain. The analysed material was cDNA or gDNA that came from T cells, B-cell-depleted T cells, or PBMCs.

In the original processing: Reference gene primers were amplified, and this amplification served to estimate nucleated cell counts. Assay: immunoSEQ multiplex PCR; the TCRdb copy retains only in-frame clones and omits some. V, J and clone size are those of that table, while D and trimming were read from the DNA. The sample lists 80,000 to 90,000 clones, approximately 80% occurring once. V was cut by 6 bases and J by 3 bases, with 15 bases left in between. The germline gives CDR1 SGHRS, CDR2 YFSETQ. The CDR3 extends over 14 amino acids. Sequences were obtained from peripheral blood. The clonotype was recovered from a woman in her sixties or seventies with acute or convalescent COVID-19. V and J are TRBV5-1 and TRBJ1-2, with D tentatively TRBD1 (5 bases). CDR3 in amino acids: CASTPSGGDYGYTF. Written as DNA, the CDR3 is TGCGCCAGCACTCCGTCGGGGGGAGACTATGGCTACACCTTC.